This T cell receptor (beta chain) was documented in a study of shared clonotypes between healthy human individuals. Study-wide results and limits: When compared with the clonotypes that were shared by all four sorted-subset donors, the non-shared clonotypes turned out to have lower generation probabilities.

Using immunoSEQ multiplex PCR, the repertoire was profiled, and TCRdb retains in-frame clones only, with some absent. The table has some 1.4 million clones, roughly 95% seen once; the top ten hold roughly 1.1%. The CDR3 consists of 14 residues. Trimming stripped 8 bases from V and 3 bases from J, with 16 bases between. Germline assignment: CDR1 KGHSH and CDR2 LQKENI. Comments on this clone: Its antigen is not known.

The sequence was obtained from a man younger than 40 in good health. The chain is built from TRBV18 and TRBJ1-1; D remains unclear. Sequencing was performed on naive CD4+ T cells sorted from blood. Subset defined: CD45RA+ positively selected. CDR3 amino acids: CASTRFGGDTEAFF. CDR3 sequence (DNA): TGTGCCAGCACACGGTTCGGCGGGGACACTGAAGCTTTCTTT.